This T cell receptor (beta chain) came from a study of blood T cell repertoires in COVID-19. Data came from immunoSEQ multiplex PCR; TCRdb stores just in-frame clones and leaves some out. The sample includes over 150,000 clones, more than 70% of them seen just once. CDR3 length equals 15 residues. Germline V CDR1 and CDR2: SGHVS, FQNEAQ. V lost 4 bases to trimming and J lost 1 base, with 12 bases between them. The gene calls are TRBV7-8 and TRBJ2-3; tentative D call: TRBD2 (6 bases). Material for sequencing was peripheral blood. The sequence was collected from a man aged 50-59 years with COVID-19, enrolled during active disease. The CDR3 region is CASSSTERGTDTQYF. The CDR3 DNA follows: TGTGCCAGCAGCTCCACTGAGCGGGGCACAGATACGCAGTATTTT.